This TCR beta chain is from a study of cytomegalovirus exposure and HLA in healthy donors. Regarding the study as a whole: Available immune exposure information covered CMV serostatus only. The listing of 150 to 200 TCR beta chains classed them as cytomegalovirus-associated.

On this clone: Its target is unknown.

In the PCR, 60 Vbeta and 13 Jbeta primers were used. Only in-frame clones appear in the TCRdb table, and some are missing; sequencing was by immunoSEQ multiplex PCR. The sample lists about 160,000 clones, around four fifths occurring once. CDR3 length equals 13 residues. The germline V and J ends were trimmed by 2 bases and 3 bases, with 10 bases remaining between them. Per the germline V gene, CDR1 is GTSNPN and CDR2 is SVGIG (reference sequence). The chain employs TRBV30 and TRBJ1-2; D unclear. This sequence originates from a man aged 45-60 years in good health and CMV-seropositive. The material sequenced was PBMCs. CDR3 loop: CAWSPGYYYGYTF. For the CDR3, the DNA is TGTGCCTGGAGTCCCGGGTATTACTATGGCTACACCTTC.